This T cell receptor (beta chain) was retrieved from a study of shared clonotypes between healthy human individuals. The naive CD8 population came from CD45RO-negative cells selected for CCR7, without terminally differentiated effector memory CD45RA+ cells. Trimming took off 5 bases at V and 1 base at J, with 15 bases between the two ends. Germline V gene sequence: CDR1 SEHNR, CDR2 FQNEAQ (reference sequence). This CDR3 has 15 amino acids. A single count supports this clone. Sequenced by immunoSEQ multiplex PCR; TCRdb stores in-frame clones only, minus some. The sample gives 550,000 to 750,000 clones, roughly nine tenths of which show up once; about 24% is in the top ten.

Sequences were obtained from naive CD8+ T cells sorted from blood. This chain links TRBV7-9 with TRBJ2-7; tentatively, D is TRBD1 or TRBD2 (6 bases each). The TCR originated in a man aged 25-40 years in good health. CDR3 loop: CASSPTTGASYEQYF. As DNA, the CDR3 is TGTGCCAGCAGCCCCACAACGGGGGCATCCTACGAGCAGTACTTC.